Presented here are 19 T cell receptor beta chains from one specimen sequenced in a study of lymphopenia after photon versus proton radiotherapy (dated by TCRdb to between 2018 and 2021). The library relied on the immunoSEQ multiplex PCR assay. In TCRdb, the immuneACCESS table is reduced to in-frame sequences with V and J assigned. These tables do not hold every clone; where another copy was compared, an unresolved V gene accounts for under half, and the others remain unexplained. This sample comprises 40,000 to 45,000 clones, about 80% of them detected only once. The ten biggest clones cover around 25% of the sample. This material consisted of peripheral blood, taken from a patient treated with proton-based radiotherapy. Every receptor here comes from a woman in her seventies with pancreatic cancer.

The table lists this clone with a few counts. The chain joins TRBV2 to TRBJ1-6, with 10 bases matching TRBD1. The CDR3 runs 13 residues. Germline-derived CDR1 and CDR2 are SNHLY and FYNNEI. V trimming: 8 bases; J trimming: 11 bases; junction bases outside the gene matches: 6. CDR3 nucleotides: TGTGCCAGCGGGGACAGGGGACTGACACCCCTCCACTTT. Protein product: CASGDRGLTPLHF.

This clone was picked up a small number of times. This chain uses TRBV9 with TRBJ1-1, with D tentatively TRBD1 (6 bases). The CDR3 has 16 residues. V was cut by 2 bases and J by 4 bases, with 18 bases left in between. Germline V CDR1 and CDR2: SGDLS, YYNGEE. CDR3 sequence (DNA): TGTGCCAGCAGCGTCTCGTCGGGGGGCTTGAGCACTGAAGCTTTCTTT. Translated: CASSVSSGGLSTEAFF.

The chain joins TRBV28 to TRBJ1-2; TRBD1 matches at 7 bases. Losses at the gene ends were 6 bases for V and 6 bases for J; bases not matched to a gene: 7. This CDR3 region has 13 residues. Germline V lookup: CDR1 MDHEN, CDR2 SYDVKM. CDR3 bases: TGTGCCAGCAGCTATCAGGGGGGGAATGGCTACACCTTC. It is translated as CASSYQGGNGYTF.

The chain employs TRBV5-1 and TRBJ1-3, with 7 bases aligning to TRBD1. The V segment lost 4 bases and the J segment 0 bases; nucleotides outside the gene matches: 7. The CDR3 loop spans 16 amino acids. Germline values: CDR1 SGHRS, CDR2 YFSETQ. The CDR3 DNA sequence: TGCGCCAGCAGCCTGGGAGGGACAGCCTCTGGAAACACCATATATTTT. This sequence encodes CASSLGGTASGNTIYF.

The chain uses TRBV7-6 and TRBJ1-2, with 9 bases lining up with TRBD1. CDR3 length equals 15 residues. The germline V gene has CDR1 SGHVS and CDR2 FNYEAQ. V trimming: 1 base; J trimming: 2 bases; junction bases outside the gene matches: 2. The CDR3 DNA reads TGTGCCAGCAGCTTAGGCGGACAGGGGAACTATGGCTACACCTTC. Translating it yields CASSLGGQGNYGYTF.

The CDR3 here is CATGTLSEKLFF. CDR3 sequence (DNA): TGTGCCACCGGGACTTTGAGTGAAAAACTGTTTTTT. The genes are TRBV19 and TRBJ1-4, with D perhaps TRBD1 (5 bases). V shed 10 bases and J shed 7 bases, with 13 bases lying between them. The CDR3 sequence is 12 residues long. Germline CDR1 LNHDA, CDR2 SQIVND (reference sequence).

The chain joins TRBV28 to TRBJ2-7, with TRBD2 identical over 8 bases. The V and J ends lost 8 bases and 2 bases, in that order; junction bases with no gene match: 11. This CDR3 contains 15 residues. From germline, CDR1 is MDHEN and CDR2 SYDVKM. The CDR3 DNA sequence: TGTGCCAGCTCCCCGGGGGGGGCGCTTACCTACGAGCAGTACTTC. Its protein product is CASSPGGALTYEQYF.

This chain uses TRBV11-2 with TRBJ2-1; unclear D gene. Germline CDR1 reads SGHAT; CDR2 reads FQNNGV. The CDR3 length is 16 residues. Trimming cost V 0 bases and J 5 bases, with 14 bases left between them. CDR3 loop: CASSLDHRRQNNEQFF. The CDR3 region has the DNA TGTGCCAGCAGCTTAGACCATAGGCGGCAAAACAATGAGCAGTTCTTC.

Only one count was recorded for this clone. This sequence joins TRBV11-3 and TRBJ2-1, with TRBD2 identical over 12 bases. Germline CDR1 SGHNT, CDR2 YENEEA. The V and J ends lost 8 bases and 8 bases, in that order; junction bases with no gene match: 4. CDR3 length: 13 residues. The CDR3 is CASRTSGIDEQFF. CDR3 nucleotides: TGTGCCAGCCGGACTAGCGGGATCGATGAGCAGTTCTTC. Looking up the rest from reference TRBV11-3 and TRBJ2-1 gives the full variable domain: EAGVVQSPRYKIIEKKQPVAFWCNPISGHNTLYWYLQNLGQGPELLIRYENEEAVDDSQLPKDRFSAERLKGVDSTLKIQPAELGDSAVYLCASRTSGIDEQFFGPGTRLTVL.

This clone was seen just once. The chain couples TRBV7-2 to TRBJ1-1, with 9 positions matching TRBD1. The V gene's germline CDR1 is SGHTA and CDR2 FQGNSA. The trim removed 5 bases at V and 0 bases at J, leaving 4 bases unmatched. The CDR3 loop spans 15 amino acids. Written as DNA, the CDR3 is TGTGCCAGCAGCCCGAGGGACAGGGTGAACACTGAAGCTTTCTTT. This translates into CASSPRDRVNTEAFF.

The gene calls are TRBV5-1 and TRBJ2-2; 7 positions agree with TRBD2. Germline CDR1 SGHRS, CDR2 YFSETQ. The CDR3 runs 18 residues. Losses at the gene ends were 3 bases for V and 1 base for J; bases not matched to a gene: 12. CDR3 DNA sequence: TGCGCCAGCAGCTCCTACGGCCAGCGGGGAAAGAACACCGGGGAGCTGTTTTTT. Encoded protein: CASSSYGQRGKNTGELFF.

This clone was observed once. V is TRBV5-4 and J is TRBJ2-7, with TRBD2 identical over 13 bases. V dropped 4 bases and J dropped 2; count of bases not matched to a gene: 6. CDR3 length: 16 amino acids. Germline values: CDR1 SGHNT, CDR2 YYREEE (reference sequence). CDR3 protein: CASSPGLAGKTYEQYF. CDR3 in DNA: TGTGCCAGCAGCCCGGGACTAGCGGGAAAAACCTACGAGCAGTACTTC. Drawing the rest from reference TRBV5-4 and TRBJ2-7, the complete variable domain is ETGVTQSPTHLIKTRGQQVTLRCSSQSGHNTVSWYQQALGQGPQFIFQYYREEENGRGNFPPRFSGLQFPNYSSELNVNALELDDSALYLCASSPGLAGKTYEQYFGPGTRLTVT.

CDR3 sequence (DNA): TGTGCCAGCAGCCAGACCGGGACACTGATCTCTGGAAACACCATATATTTT. This translates into CASSQTGTLISGNTIYF. This sequence joins TRBV5-4 and TRBJ1-3, with D possibly matching TRBD1 (6 bases). This CDR3 spans 17 amino acids. V dropped 4 bases and J dropped 0 bases, with 17 bases sitting between them. From germline, CDR1 is SGHNT and CDR2 YYREEE (reference sequence).

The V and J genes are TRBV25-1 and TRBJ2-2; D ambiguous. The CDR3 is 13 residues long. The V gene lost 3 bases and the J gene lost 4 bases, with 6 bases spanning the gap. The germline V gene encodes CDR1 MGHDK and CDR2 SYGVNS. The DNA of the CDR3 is TGTGCCAGCAGTGAGTTGGGCACCGGGGAGCTGTTTTTT. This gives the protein CASSELGTGELFF.

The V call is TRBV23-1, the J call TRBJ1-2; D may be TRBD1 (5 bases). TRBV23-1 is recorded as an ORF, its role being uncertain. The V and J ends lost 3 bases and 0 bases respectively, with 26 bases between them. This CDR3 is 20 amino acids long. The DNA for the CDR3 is TGCGCCAGCAGTCACGTGCCGGGGAGGGGCCGATACAGAGCTAACTATGGCTACACCTTC. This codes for CASSHVPGRGRYRANYGYTF.

The DNA of the CDR3 is TGTGCCAGCAGTCAAAGAGCGGGAGGGGTCGATACGCAGTATTTT. It is translated as CASSQRAGGVDTQYF. V and J are TRBV6-5 and TRBJ2-3, with 10 bases lining up with TRBD2. Germline CDR1 and CDR2: MNHEY and SVGAGI. The J segment lost 6 bases and the V segment lost 5 bases, leaving 8 bases of the junction unmatched. This CDR3 has 15 residues.

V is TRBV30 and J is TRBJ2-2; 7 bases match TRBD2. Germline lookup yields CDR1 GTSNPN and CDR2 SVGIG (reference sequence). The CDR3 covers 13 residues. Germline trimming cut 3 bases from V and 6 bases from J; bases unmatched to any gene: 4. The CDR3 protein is CAWRGSGPGELFF. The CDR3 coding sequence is TGTGCCTGGAGGGGTAGCGGGCCCGGGGAGCTGTTTTTT.

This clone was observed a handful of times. CDR3 protein: CATSRDLGASNQPQHF. Written as DNA, the CDR3 is TGTGCCACCAGCAGAGATTTGGGGGCTAGCAATCAGCCCCAGCATTTT. J is TRBJ1-5 and V is TRBV15; possible D gene TRBD1, 6 bases. Germline-derived CDR1 and CDR2 are LNHNV and YYDKDF (reference sequence). The V end lost 0 bases, the J end lost 0 bases, and 9 bases lay between the germline ends. The CDR3 extends over 16 amino acids.

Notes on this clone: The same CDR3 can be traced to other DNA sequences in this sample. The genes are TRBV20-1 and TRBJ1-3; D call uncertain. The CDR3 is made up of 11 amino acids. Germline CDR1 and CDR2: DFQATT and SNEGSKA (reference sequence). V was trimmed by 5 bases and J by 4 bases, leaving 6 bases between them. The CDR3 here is CSAGRGNTIYF. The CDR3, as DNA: TGCAGTGCTGGTAGAGGAAACACCATATATTTT.